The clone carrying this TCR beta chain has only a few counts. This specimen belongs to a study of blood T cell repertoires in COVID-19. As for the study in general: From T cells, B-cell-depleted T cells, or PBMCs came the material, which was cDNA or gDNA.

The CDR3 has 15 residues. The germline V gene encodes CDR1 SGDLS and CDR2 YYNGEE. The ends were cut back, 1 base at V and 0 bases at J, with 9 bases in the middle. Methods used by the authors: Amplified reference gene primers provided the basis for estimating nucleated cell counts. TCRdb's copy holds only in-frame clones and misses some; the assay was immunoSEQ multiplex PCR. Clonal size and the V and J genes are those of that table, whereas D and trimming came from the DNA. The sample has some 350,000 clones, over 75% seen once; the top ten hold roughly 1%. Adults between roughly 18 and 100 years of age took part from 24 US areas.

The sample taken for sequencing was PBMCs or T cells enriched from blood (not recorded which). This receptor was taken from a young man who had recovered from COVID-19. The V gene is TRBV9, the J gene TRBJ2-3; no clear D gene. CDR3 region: CASSVSRSSTDTQYF. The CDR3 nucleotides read TGTGCCAGCAGCGTAAGCCGTTCTAGCACAGATACGCAGTATTTT. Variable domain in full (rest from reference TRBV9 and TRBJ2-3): DSGVTQTPKHLITATGQRVTLRCSPRSGDLSVYWYQQSLDQGLQFLIQYYNGEERAKGNILERFSAQQFPDLHSELNLSSLELGDSALYFCASSVSRSSTDTQYFGPGTRLTVL.